This T cell receptor (beta chain) was recorded in a study of T cells expressing NK-cell markers. UMIs were included in TCR beta cDNA generated by 5'RACE template switching. One entry per CDR3 protein, without DNA, is what TCRdb gives after re-calling the 5' RACE reads. The sample totals 550,000 or so distinct CDR3 sequences. The source material was blood T cells: a sorted CD56 or NKG2C T cell subset, CD4+ or CD8+ T cells, or bulk PBMC T cells (not recorded which). The clonotype comes from a man between 18 and 35 years old in good health.

The CDR3 sequence is CASSTRAGGSKPRVSGNEQFF. The chain carries TRBV6-4 and TRBJ2-1; TCRdb indicates TRBD2, and absent DNA this call remains unverified. Germline V gene lookup returns CDR1 MRHNA and CDR2 SNTAGT. The CDR3 has 21 amino acids.